What follows are 19 T cell receptor beta chains derived from one specimen sequenced in a study of beta chain features in type 1 diabetes. Expressed TCRB transcripts were sequenced because the isolated RNA had all been reverse transcribed beforehand. Profiled with immunoSEQ multiplex PCR; TCRdb holds only in-frame clones, not every one. The sample lists over 120,000 clones; approximately 13% were seen once. Findings and limits, study-wide: For Type 1 diabetes patients, all four CD4+ subsets carried TCRB CDR3s that were moderately but significantly shorter.

These receptors lack a known antigen. Sequenced material: central memory CD4+ T cells from blood. The receptors originated from a man aged 18-30 years with type 1 diabetes.

This chain joins TRBV20-1 and TRBJ2-7; D gene unclear. The V gene's germline CDR1 is DFQATT and CDR2 SNEGSKA (reference sequence). Trimming removed 3 bases from V and 7 bases from J, with 10 bases in between. The CDR3 consists of 11 residues. The CDR3 protein is CSASAWKEQYF. CDR3 coding DNA: TGCAGTGCTAGCGCATGGAAGGAGCAGTACTTC.

The table lists this clone with a few counts. This rearrangement joins TRBV6-5 to TRBJ2-2, with a tentative D call TRBD1 (6 bases). The germline V gene encodes CDR1 MNHEY and CDR2 SVGAGI. CDR3 length: 12 amino acids. V lost 6 bases and J lost 7, with 9 bases in between. The CDR3 spells CASRGTRGELFF. The CDR3 DNA follows: TGTGCCAGCAGAGGGACACGCGGGGAGCTGTTTTTT.

About this clone itself: The junction and the germline gene differ at one end; a read error may be behind it. The rearrangement joins TRBV10-3 to TRBJ2-7, with D maybe TRBD2 (6 bases). Germline CDR1 ENHRY, CDR2 SYGVKD. The CDR3 runs 14 residues. The CDR3, as DNA: TGTGCCATCAGTGAATCAGGGACTTCCTACAAGCAGTACTTC. It is translated as CAISESGTSYKQYF.

This clone has a handful of counts. The genes are TRBV30 and TRBJ1-2; D not resolved. V lost 1 base and J lost 6, with 9 bases in between. This CDR3 spans 12 amino acids. The germline V gene has CDR1 GTSNPN and CDR2 SVGIG (reference sequence). The chain's CDR3 is CAWSAVRDGYTF. Here the CDR3 DNA reads TGTGCCTGGAGTGCCGTGAGGGATGGCTACACCTTC.

This clone has at least ten counts. V usage is TRBV27 and J usage is TRBJ2-5, with 8 bases matching TRBD1. In germline, CDR1 is MNHEY, CDR2 SMNVEV (reference sequence). Trimming at V came to 4 bases and at J to 5 bases, leaving 9 bases not matched to a gene. This CDR3 has 15 residues. CDR3 sequence: CASSSSQGAPETQYF. CDR3 sequence (DNA): TGTGCCAGCAGTTCATCTCAGGGGGCTCCGGAGACCCAGTACTTC.

In its sample, this clone was seen a few times. The J gene is TRBJ2-1, the V gene TRBV11-2, with 9 bases that match TRBD2. Germline loops: CDR1 SGHAT, CDR2 FQNNGV. The CDR3 is made up of 16 amino acids. Germline trimming cut 5 bases from V and 5 bases from J; bases unmatched to any gene: 10. The CDR3 DNA reads as TGTGCCAGCAGCCCCATAGCGGGGGCCACGCACAATGAGCAGTTCTTC. Protein: CASSPIAGATHNEQFF.

This clone counts as medium-sized (0.01 to 0.1%). CDR3 in amino acids: CSVSLRGDNEQFF. Written as DNA, the CDR3 is TGCAGCGTTAGTCTGCGGGGGGACAATGAGCAGTTCTTC. This chain uses TRBV29-1 with TRBJ2-1; 8 bases are shared with TRBD2. In germline, CDR1 is SQVTM, CDR2 ANQGSEA. The CDR3 sequence is 13 residues long. Trimming cost V 5 bases and J 5 bases; bases outside gene matches: 5.

The V call is TRBV27, the J call TRBJ2-7; perhaps TRBD1 as D (5 bases). This CDR3 contains 13 residues. Trimming took 2 bases from V and 5 from J, leaving 10 bases between them. Looked up from germline, CDR1 is MNHEY and CDR2 is SMNVEV (reference sequence). DNA of the CDR3: TGTGCCAGCAGTTTAATAGGGGCCCACGAGCAGTACTTC. The encoded protein is CASSLIGAHEQYF.

The chain is built from TRBV2 and TRBJ1-1, with 7 bases matching TRBD1. The length of the CDR3 is 14 residues. V shed 4 bases and J 5 bases; nucleotides not matched to a gene: 7. Germline loops: CDR1 SNHLY, CDR2 FYNNEI. CDR3: CASSVQGDGTEAFF. The CDR3 DNA follows: TGTGCCAGCAGTGTTCAGGGGGATGGGACTGAAGCTTTCTTT. The full variable domain, completed using reference TRBV2 and TRBJ1-1, is EPEVTQTPSHQVTQMGQEVILRCVPISNHLYFYWYRQILGQKVEFLVSFYNNEISEKSEIFDDQFSVERPDGSNFTLKIRSTKLEDSAMYFCASSVQGDGTEAFFGQGTRLTVV.

This clone was recorded a few times. The V and J genes are TRBV27 and TRBJ1-6; D unclear. This CDR3 comprises 13 residues. Per germline, CDR1 MNHEY and CDR2 SMNVEV (reference sequence). The V end was cut by 6 bases, the J end by 8 bases, with 11 bases between. The CDR3 loop is CASSLVGDSPLHF. The CDR3 DNA reads TGTGCCAGCAGCCTCGTCGGAGATTCACCCCTCCACTTT.

The V call is TRBV5-1, the J call TRBJ2-1; 10 bases line up with TRBD1. CDR3 size: 15 residues. CDR1 is SGHRS, CDR2 YFSETQ, per germline. Losses at the gene ends were 4 bases for V and 2 bases for J; bases not matched to a gene: 3. DNA of the CDR3: TGCGCCAGCAGCATGGACAGGGGGACCTACAATGAGCAGTTCTTC. Translation gives CASSMDRGTYNEQFF.

The chain employs TRBV30 and TRBJ2-3; D not certain. The germline V and J ends were trimmed by 5 bases and 0 bases, with 12 bases remaining between them. Germline V gene data show CDR1 as GTSNPN and CDR2 as SVGIG (reference sequence). CDR3 length: 14 residues. CDR3 nucleotides: TGTGCCTGGTCTAGGACGGTTAGCACAGATACGCAGTATTTT. This translates into CAWSRTVSTDTQYF.

This clone was counted only a few times. This rearrangement joins TRBV13 to TRBJ1-2; 8 bases fit TRBD1. V dropped 5 bases and J dropped 6; count of bases not matched to a gene: 5. Germline V gene data show CDR1 as PRHDT and CDR2 as FYEKMQ (reference sequence). The CDR3 runs to 13 residues. This chain's CDR3 is CASSPQGANGYTF. CDR3 in DNA: TGTGCCAGCAGCCCCCAGGGGGCGAATGGCTACACCTTC. Full variable domain (missing parts from reference TRBV13 and TRBJ1-2): AAGVIQSPRHLIKEKRETATLKCYPIPRHDTVYWYQQGPGQDPQFLISFYEKMQSDKGSIPDRFSAQQFSDYHSELNMSSLELGDSALYFCASSPQGANGYTFGSGTRLTVV.

The CDR3 DNA sequence: TGCAGCGTTGACTCCAGGGGAGGGTTGAACACTGAAGCTTTCTTT. Amino acids: CSVDSRGGLNTEAFF. The chain employs TRBV29-1 and TRBJ1-1; D perhaps matches TRBD1 (6 bases). This CDR3 has 15 residues. Trimming took off 3 bases at V and 0 bases at J, with 14 bases between the two ends. Germline V lookup: CDR1 SQVTM, CDR2 ANQGSEA.

This rearrangement joins TRBV6-6 to TRBJ1-1, with a tentative D call TRBD1 (5 bases). V gave up 2 bases and J gave up 11 bases, with 12 bases separating them. This CDR3 comprises 12 residues. The germline gives CDR1 MNHNY, CDR2 SVGAGI (reference sequence). The CDR3 nucleotides read TGTGCCAGCAGTTACCAAACAGGAGGGGCTTTCTTT. Translation gives CASSYQTGGAFF.

This clone was picked up a small number of times. This chain links TRBV29-1 with TRBJ1-1; a possible D gene is TRBD1 (5 bases). The CDR3 is 13 residues long. Germline CDR1 is SQVTM and CDR2 is ANQGSEA. V gave up 5 bases and J gave up 1 base, with 11 bases separating them. Here the CDR3 DNA reads TGCAGCGTTCGGACAACGACGAACACTGAAGCTTTCTTT. Encoded protein: CSVRTTTNTEAFF.

This clone was seen a handful of times. This chain links TRBV27 with TRBJ1-5, with D possibly being TRBD1 (5 bases). V lost 8 bases and J lost 11, with 25 bases in between. This CDR3 has 15 residues. In germline, CDR1 is MNHEY, CDR2 SMNVEV (reference sequence). The CDR3 DNA follows: TGTGCCAGCTCTCCCGGGGAGGCAGGGTGGAGGGCCCAGCATTTT. Protein sequence: CASSPGEAGWRAQHF.

V gene TRBV6-1 combines with J gene TRBJ2-3; D is ambiguous. V was shortened by 7 bases and J by 0 bases, with 11 bases between the two germline ends. Germline V lookup: CDR1 MNHNS, CDR2 SASEGT. The CDR3 spans 14 residues. The DNA for the CDR3 is TGTGCCAGCAAATCCACAGAAAGCACAGATACGCAGTATTTT. This encodes CASKSTESTDTQYF.

The chain joins TRBV9 to TRBJ2-4; D gene unclear. CDR1 SGDLS and CDR2 YYNGEE come from the germline V gene. Trimming pared 3 bases from V and 2 bases from J, leaving 9 bases between. CDR3 length equals 14 residues. The CDR3 here is CASSASGTKNIQYF. DNA of the CDR3: TGTGCCAGCAGCGCCTCTGGGACCAAAAACATTCAGTACTTC.